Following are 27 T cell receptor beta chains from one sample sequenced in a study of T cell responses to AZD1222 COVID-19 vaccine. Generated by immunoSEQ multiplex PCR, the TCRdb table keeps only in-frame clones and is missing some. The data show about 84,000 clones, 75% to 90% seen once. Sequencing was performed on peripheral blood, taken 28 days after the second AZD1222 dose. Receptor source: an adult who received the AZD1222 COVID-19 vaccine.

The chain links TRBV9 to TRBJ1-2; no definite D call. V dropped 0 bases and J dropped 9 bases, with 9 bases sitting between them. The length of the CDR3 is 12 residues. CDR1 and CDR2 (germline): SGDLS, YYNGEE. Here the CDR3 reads CASSVEAGSYTF. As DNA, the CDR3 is TGTGCCAGCAGCGTAGAAGCGGGGAGCTACACCTTC.

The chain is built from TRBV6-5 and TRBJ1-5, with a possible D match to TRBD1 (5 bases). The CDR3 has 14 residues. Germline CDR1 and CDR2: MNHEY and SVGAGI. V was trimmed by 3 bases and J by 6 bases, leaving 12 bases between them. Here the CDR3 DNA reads TGTGCCAGCAGTTATTCAGGGTGGGCTCAGCCCCAGCATTTT. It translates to CASSYSGWAQPQHF.

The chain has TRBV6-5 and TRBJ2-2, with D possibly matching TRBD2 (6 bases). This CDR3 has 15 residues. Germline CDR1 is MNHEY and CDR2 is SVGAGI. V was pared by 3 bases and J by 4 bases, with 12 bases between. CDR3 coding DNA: TGTGCCAGCAGTTATCGCGGGATTGGCACCGGGGAGCTGTTTTTT. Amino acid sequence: CASSYRGIGTGELFF.

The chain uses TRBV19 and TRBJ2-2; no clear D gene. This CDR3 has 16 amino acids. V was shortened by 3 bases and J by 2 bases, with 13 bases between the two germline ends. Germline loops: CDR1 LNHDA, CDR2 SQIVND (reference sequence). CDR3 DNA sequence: TGTGCCAGTAGTATCCCTACCGGACGAAACACCGGGGAGCTGTTTTTT. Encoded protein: CASSIPTGRNTGELFF.

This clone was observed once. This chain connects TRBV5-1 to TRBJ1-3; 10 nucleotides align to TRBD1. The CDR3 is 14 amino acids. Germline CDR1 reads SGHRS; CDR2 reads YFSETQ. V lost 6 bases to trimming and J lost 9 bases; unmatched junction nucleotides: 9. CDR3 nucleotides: TGCGCCAGCAACCCGGGACAGGGGAGAGGCACCATATATTTT. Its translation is CASNPGQGRGTIYF.

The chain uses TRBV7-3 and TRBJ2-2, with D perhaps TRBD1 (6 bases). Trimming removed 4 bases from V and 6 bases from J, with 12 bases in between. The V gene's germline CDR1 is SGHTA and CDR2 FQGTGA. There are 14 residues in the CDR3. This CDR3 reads CASSSQGTSGELFF. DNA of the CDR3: TGTGCCAGCAGCTCACAGGGTACCTCCGGGGAGCTGTTTTTT.

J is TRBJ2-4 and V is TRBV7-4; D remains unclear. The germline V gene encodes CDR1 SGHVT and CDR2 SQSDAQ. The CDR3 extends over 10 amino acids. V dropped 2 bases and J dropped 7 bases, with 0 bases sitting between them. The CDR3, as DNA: TGTGCCAGCAGCTTAAACATTCAGTACTTC. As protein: CASSLNIQYF.

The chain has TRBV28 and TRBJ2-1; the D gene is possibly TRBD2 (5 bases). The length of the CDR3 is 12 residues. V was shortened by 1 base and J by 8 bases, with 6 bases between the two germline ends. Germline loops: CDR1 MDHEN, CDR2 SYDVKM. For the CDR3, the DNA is TGTGCCAGCAGTTTATCCGGGGATGAGCAGTTCTTC. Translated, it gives CASSLSGDEQFF.

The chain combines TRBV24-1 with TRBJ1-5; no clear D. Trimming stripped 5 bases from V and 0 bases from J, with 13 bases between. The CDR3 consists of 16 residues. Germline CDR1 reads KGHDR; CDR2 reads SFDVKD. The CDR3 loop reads CATSVGSLNSNQPQHF. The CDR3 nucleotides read TGTGCCACCAGTGTCGGAAGCCTAAATAGCAATCAGCCCCAGCATTTT.

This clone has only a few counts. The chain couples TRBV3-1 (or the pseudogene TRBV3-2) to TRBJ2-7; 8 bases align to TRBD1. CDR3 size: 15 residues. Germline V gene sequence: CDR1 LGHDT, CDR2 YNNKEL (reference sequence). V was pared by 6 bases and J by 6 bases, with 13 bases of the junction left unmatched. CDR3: CASSPRTGSLAEQYF. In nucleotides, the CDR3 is TGTGCCAGCAGTCCCCGGACAGGGTCGCTCGCCGAGCAGTACTTC.

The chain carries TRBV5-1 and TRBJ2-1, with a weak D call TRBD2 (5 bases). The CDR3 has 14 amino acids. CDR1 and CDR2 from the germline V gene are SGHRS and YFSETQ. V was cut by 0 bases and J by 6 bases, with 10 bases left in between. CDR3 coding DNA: TGCGCCAGCAGCTTGGAGGTGGGAGTCAATGAGCAGTTCTTC. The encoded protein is CASSLEVGVNEQFF.

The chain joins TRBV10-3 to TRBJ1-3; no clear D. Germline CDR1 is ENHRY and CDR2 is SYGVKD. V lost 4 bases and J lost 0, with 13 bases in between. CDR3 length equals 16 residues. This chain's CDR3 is CAISGPSLLSGNTIYF. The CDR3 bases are TGTGCCATCAGTGGCCCATCACTGCTCTCTGGAAACACCATATATTTT.

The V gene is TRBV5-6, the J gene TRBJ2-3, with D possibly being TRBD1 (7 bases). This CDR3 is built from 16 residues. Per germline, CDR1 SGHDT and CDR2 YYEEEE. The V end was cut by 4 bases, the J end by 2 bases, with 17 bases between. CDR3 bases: TGTGCCAGCAGCCGGGAGATGGGACAGTTCACAGATACGCAGTATTTT. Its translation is CASSREMGQFTDTQYF.

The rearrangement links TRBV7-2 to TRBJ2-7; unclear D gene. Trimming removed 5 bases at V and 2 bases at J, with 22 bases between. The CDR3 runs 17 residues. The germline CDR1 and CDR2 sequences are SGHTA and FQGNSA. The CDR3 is CASSPPRGRGPTYEQYF. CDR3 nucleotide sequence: TGTGCCAGCAGCCCCCCCCGAGGAAGAGGCCCGACCTACGAGCAGTACTTC.

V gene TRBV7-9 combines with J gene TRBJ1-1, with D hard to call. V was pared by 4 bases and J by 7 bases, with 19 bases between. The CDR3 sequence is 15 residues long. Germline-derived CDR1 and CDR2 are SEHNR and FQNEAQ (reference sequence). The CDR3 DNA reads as TGTGCCAGCAGCTCCTCGGGAACAGCCAGCGTTGAAGCTTTCTTT. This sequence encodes CASSSSGTASVEAFF.

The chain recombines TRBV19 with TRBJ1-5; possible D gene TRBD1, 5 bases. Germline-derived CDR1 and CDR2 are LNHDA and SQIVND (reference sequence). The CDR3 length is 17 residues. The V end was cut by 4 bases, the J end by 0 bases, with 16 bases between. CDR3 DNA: TGTGCCAGTAGTAATCGGGGGGGTACAAATAGCAATCAGCCCCAGCATTTT. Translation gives CASSNRGGTNSNQPQHF.

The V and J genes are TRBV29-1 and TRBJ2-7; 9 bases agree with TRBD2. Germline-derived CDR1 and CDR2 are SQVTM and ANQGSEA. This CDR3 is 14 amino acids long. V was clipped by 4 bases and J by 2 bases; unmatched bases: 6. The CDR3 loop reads CSVGISGRTYEQYF. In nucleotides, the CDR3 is TGCAGCGTTGGCATTAGCGGGAGAACCTACGAGCAGTACTTC.

CDR3 coding DNA: TGTGCCAGTAGTATTCAGGGGGGCGATGAGCAGTTCTTC. It codes for CASSIQGGDEQFF. The V and J genes are TRBV19 and TRBJ2-1; a weak D match, TRBD1 (7 bases). Germline-derived CDR1 and CDR2 are LNHDA and SQIVND (reference sequence). The CDR3 runs 13 residues. V was trimmed by 3 bases and J by 8 bases, leaving 11 bases between them. Looking up the rest from reference TRBV19 and TRBJ2-1 gives the full variable domain: DGGITQSPKYLFRKEGQNVTLSCEQNLNHDAMYWYRQDPGQGLRLIYYSQIVNDFQKGDIAEGYSVSREKKESFPLTVTSAQKNPTAFYLCASSIQGGDEQFFGPGTRLTVL.

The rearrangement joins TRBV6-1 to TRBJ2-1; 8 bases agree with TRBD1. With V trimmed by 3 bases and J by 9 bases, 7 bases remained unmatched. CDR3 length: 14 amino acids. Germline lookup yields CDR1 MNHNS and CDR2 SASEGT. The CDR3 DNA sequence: TGTGCCAGCAGTGAGGACAGGGCGGTTGGTGAGCAGTTCTTC. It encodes CASSEDRAVGEQFF.

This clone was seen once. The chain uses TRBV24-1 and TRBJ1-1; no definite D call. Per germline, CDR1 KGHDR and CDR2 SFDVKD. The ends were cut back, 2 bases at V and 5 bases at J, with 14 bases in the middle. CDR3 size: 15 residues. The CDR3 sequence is CATSDSRSSGTEAFF. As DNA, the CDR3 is TGTGCCACCAGTGATTCCAGGAGCTCTGGGACTGAAGCTTTCTTT.

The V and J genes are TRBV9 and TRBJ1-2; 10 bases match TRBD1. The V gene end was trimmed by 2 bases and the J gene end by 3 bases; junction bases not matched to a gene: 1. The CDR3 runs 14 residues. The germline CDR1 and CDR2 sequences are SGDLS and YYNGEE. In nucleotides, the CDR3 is TGTGCCAGCAGCGTCGGGACAGGGGACTATGGCTACACCTTC. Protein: CASSVGTGDYGYTF.

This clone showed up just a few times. The DNA for the CDR3 is TGTGCCAGTAGCTCGCAGGAATTCTATGGCTACACCTTC. Amino acids: CASSSQEFYGYTF. V gene TRBV19 combines with J gene TRBJ1-2; D remains ambiguous. CDR1 and CDR2 (germline): LNHDA, SQIVND (reference sequence). The CDR3 consists of 13 residues. V lost 6 bases and J 4 bases, leaving 12 bases between the germline ends.

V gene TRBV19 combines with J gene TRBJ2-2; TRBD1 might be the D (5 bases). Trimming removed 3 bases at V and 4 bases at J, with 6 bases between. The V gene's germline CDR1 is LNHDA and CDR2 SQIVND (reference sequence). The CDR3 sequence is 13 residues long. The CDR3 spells CASSIGATGELFF. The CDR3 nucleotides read TGTGCCAGTAGTATTGGGGCCACCGGGGAGCTGTTTTTT.

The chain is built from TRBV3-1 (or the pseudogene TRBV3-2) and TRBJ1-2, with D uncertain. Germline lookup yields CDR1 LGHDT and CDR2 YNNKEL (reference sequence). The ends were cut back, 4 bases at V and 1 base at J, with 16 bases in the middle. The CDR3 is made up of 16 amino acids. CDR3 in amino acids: CASSPEGRVLNYGYTF. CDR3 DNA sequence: TGTGCCAGCAGCCCCGAGGGCAGAGTCCTTAACTATGGCTACACCTTC.

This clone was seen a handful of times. In nucleotides, the CDR3 is TGTGCCAGCTCACCGAGACTAGCGGGAGGCCCGAACACCGGGGAGCTGTTTTTT. Residues: CASSPRLAGGPNTGELFF. This rearrangement joins TRBV18 to TRBJ2-2; 13 bases map to TRBD2. The V gene's germline CDR1 is KGHSH and CDR2 LQKENI. CDR3 length equals 18 residues. V shed 3 bases and J 0 bases; nucleotides not matched to a gene: 4. Looking up the rest from reference TRBV18 and TRBJ2-2 gives the full variable domain: NAGVMQNPRHLVRRRGQEARLRCSPMKGHSHVYWYRQLPEEGLKFMVYLQKENIIDESGMPKERFSAEFPKEGPSILRIQQVVRGDSAAYFCASSPRLAGGPNTGELFFGEGSRLTVL.

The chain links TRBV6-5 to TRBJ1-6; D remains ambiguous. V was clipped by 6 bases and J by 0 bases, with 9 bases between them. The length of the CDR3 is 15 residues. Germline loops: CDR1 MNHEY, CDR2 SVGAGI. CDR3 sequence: CASSEGSSYNSPLHF. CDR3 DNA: TGTGCCAGCAGCGAGGGAAGCTCCTATAATTCACCCCTCCACTTT.

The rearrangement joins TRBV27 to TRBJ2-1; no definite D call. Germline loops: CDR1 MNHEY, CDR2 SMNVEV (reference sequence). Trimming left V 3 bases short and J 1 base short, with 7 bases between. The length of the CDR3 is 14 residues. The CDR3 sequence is CASSFTDSYNEQFF. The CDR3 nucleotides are TGTGCCAGCAGTTTTACGGATTCCTACAATGAGCAGTTCTTC.